The rows below give T cell receptor beta chains drawn from one sample of a study of early T cells in non-severe SARS-CoV-2 infection. One entry per CDR3 protein results from TCRdb running MiXCR on the 5' RACE reads. The table shows around 64,000 distinct CDR3 sequences, with around 12% occurring only once. The sample was whole blood, taken at baseline. The receptors shown here come from an adult who was a healthcare worker with PCR-confirmed SARS-CoV-2 infection or an uninfected control (not recorded which). The CDR3 runs from the conserved cysteine through the conserved F or W. A D gene is named only where the DNA matches it firmly. Clone size, where shown, is once, few, many, or a class for clones that have expanded.

d_gene	v_gene	j_gene	abundance	CDR3nt	CDR3aa
.	TRBV11-2	TRBJ2-2	.	TGTGCCAGCAGCCTCCTGCCCGTGACCGGGGAGCTGTTTTTT	CASSLLPVTGELFF
.	TRBV20-1	TRBJ1-6	.	TGCAGTGCTCAAGTAGGAAATTCACCCCTCCACTTT	CSAQVGNSPLHF
.	TRBV6-1	TRBJ2-7	.	TGTGCCAGCAGTGGAGAAAGAGCCTACGAGCAGTACTTC	CASSGERAYEQYF
.	TRBV19	TRBJ1-4	few	TGTGCCAGTAGTATAGATCGGCCAGGGAGTGAAAAACTGTTTTTT	CASSIDRPGSEKLFF
.	TRBV20-1	TRBJ2-5	few	TGCAGTGCTAGAGATCCAGACGGACCACAAGAGACCCAGTACTTC	CSARDPDGPQETQYF
TRBD2	TRBV3-1	TRBJ2-1	few	TGTGCCAGCAGCCACGCCGGGACTAGCGTAGAGCAGTTCTTC	CASSHAGTSVEQFF
.	TRBV9	TRBJ2-3	few	TGTGCCAGCAGCACCCGGTCTTCGGGGGACATACCTAGCACAGATACGCAGTATTTT	CASSTRSSGDIPSTDTQYF
TRBD2	TRBV18	TRBJ2-1	many	TGTGCCAGCTCACCAACGGCTAGCGGACGAAGTAATGAGCAGTTCTTC	CASSPTASGRSNEQFF
TRBD2	TRBV15	TRBJ2-2	.	TGTGCCACCAGCAACGGGGGGGCAGCCACCGGGGAGCTGTTTTTT	CATSNGGAATGELFF
.	TRBV24-1	TRBJ2-1	few	TGTGCCACCAGTGATAGGTGGGAGCAGTTCTTC	CATSDRWEQFF
.	TRBV29-1	TRBJ2-2	.	TGCAGCGTTTTAAAAGGGCTATTGCCAGACACCGGGGAGCTGTTTTTT	CSVLKGLLPDTGELFF
TRBD1	TRBV12-3/TRBV12-4	TRBJ1-5	.	TGTGCCAGCAGTTTAAGGACAGGCTTGAGCAATCAGCCCCAGCATTTT	CASSLRTGLSNQPQHF
.	TRBV7-9	TRBJ2-7	.	TGTGCCAGCAGGTCTACAGGGCCCGAGCAGTACTTC	CASRSTGPEQYF
TRBD1	TRBV7-2	TRBJ2-5	many	TGTGCCAGCAGCATGAACAGGGGGTCGGAGACCCAGTACTTC	CASSMNRGSETQYF
.	TRBV27	TRBJ2-3	few	TGTGCCAGCAGTTTGGCAGGGGGCACAGATACGCAGTATTTT	CASSLAGGTDTQYF